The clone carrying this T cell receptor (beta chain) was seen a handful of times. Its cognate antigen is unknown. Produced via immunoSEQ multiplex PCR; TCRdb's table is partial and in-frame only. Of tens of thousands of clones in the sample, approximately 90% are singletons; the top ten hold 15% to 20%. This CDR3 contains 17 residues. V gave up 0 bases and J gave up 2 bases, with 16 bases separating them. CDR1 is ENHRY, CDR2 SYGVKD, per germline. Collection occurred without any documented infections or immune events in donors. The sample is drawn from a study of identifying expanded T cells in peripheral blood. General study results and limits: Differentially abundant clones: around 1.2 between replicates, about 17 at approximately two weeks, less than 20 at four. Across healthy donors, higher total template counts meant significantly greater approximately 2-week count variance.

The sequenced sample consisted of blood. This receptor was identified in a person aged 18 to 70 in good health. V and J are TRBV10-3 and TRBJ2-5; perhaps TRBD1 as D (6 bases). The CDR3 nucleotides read TGTGCCATCAGTGAGTCGAGCATGGTCCAGGGGCAAGAGACCCAGTACTTC. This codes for CAISESSMVQGQETQYF.